These 10 T cell receptor beta chains were all obtained from the same sample, sequenced in a study of control samples from healthy donors and cancer patients. Some clones are missing from TCRdb's copy, which holds only in-frame ones; the method was immunoSEQ multiplex PCR. The table lists about 75,000 clones, about 80% of them singletons. Material for sequencing was blood. Receptor source: a man aged 50 or older in good health.

This clone came up once. The chain employs TRBV7-2 and TRBJ2-2, with 8 bases identical to TRBD1. V was pared by 2 bases and J by 2 bases, with 7 bases of the junction left unmatched. The CDR3 has 17 amino acids. Germline V gene sequence: CDR1 SGHTA, CDR2 FQGNSA. Written as DNA, the CDR3 is TGTGCCAGCAGCTTATCGTGGACAGGGATTAACACCGGGGAGCTGTTTTTT. It codes for CASSLSWTGINTGELFF.

V usage is TRBV29-1 and J usage is TRBJ1-1; possibly TRBD1 for D (5 bases). CDR3 length equals 15 residues. Trimming removed 1 base from V and 0 bases from J, with 12 bases in between. CDR1 is SQVTM and CDR2 is ANQGSEA in the germline V gene. The DNA of the CDR3 is TGCAGCGTTGAAGTCTCTGGGGGGTTGAACACTGAAGCTTTCTTT. Its translation is CSVEVSGGLNTEAFF. Variable domain in full (rest from reference TRBV29-1 and TRBJ1-1): SAVISQKPSRDICQRGTSLTIQCQVDSQVTMMFWYRQQPGQSLTLIATANQGSEATYESGFVIDKFPISRPNLTFSTLTVSNMSPEDSSIYLCSVEVSGGLNTEAFFGQGTRLTVV.

The J gene is TRBJ2-2, the V gene TRBV10-2; 7 positions agree with TRBD2. Germline V gives CDR1 WSHSY, CDR2 SAAADI. V shed 2 bases and J 5 bases; nucleotides not matched to a gene: 5. The CDR3 has 15 residues. Here the CDR3 DNA reads TGCGCCAGCAGTGAGAATCCTAGCGGTACCGGGGAGCTGTTTTTT. It encodes CASSENPSGTGELFF.

The chain is built from TRBV5-4 and TRBJ1-2; tentatively, D is TRBD1 (5 bases). Trimming removed 2 bases from V and 5 bases from J, with 16 bases in between. In germline, CDR1 is SGHNT, CDR2 YYREEE (reference sequence). The CDR3 sequence is 15 residues long. The CDR3 nucleotides read TGTGCCAGCAGCTTCCAGGGTCGGGACCCTTATGGCTACACCTTC. Encoded protein: CASSFQGRDPYGYTF.

The chain employs TRBV5-6 and TRBJ2-3; 13 bases align to TRBD2. This CDR3 is built from 18 residues. Trimming cost V 2 bases and J 0 bases; bases outside gene matches: 6. Looked up from germline, CDR1 is SGHDT and CDR2 is YYEEEE. The CDR3 DNA follows: TGTGCCAGCAGCTTTCTGACTAGCGGGGGGCTTAGCACAGATACGCAGTATTTT. Translation: CASSFLTSGGLSTDTQYF.

The chain recombines TRBV24-1 with TRBJ2-1; 7 bases map to TRBD2. The V segment lost 5 bases and the J segment 6 bases; nucleotides outside the gene matches: 6. This CDR3 comprises 14 residues. The germline gives CDR1 KGHDR, CDR2 SFDVKD. CDR3 loop: CATSGASGSNEQFF. The DNA of the CDR3 is TGTGCCACCAGTGGTGCTAGCGGTTCCAATGAGCAGTTCTTC.

The chain recombines TRBV9 with TRBJ2-5; 9 bases match TRBD2. CDR1 SGDLS and CDR2 YYNGEE come from the germline V gene. V lost 0 bases, J lost 4 bases, and 10 bases stayed unmatched. This CDR3 region has 17 residues. In nucleotides, the CDR3 is TGTGCCAGCAGCGTAGAAGGACAGCTAGCGGGACTAGAGACCCAGTACTTC. It translates to CASSVEGQLAGLETQYF. Combining the CDR3 with reference TRBV9 and TRBJ2-5 gives the whole variable domain DSGVTQTPKHLITATGQRVTLRCSPRSGDLSVYWYQQSLDQGLQFLIQYYNGEERAKGNILERFSAQQFPDLHSELNLSSLELGDSALYFCASSVEGQLAGLETQYFGPGTRLLVL.

This clone was seen once. V gene TRBV7-8 combines with J gene TRBJ2-5; 12 bases align to TRBD2. The CDR3 length is 17 residues. Germline CDR1 SGHVS, CDR2 FQNEAQ. V lost 5 bases to trimming and J lost 5 bases; unmatched junction nucleotides: 12. The CDR3, as DNA: TGTGCCAGCAGCCCAGATGGGACTAGCGGGTATCCGGAGACCCAGTACTTC. It codes for CASSPDGTSGYPETQYF.

The rearrangement uses TRBV7-9 and TRBJ2-5; D could derive from TRBD1 or TRBD2 (5 bases each). V was trimmed by 3 bases and J by 4 bases, leaving 9 bases between them. Germline-derived CDR1 and CDR2 are SEHNR and FQNEAQ (reference sequence). The CDR3 runs 13 residues. The DNA of the CDR3 is TGTGCCAGCAGCTTTCGGGACCTAGAGACCCAGTACTTC. The encoded protein is CASSFRDLETQYF.

This chain links TRBV19 with TRBJ2-1; 12 nucleotides agree with TRBD2. Germline trimming cut 5 bases from V and 14 bases from J; bases unmatched to any gene: 7. Germline V gene data show CDR1 as LNHDA and CDR2 as SQIVND (reference sequence). CDR3 size: 13 residues. CDR3 DNA sequence: TGTGCCAGTAGTGGGCTAGCGGGAGGGCCCGAGTTCTTC. It translates to CASSGLAGGPEFF.